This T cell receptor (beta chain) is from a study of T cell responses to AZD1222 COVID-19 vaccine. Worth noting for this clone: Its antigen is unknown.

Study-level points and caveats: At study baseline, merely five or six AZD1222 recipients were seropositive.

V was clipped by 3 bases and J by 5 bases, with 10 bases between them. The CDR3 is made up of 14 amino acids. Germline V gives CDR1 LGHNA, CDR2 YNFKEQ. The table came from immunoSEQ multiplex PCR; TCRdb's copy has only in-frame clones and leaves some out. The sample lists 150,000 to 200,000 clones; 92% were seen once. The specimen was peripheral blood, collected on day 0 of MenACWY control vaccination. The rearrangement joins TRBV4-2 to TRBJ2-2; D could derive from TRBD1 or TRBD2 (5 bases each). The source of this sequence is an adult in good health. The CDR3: CASSHGAETGELFF. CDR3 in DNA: TGTGCCAGCAGCCACGGGGCGGAAACCGGGGAGCTGTTTTTT.